This T cell receptor beta chain was captured by sequencing in a study of control samples from healthy donors and cancer patients. Libraries were prepared by immunoSEQ multiplex PCR; TCRdb keeps only in-frame clonotypes and omits some of them. This specimen shows fewer than 250,000 clones; the ten leading clones hold around 2%. This CDR3 comprises 15 residues. Trimming took 5 bases from V and 2 from J; bases not matched to a gene: 7. Looked up from germline, CDR1 is SGHVS and CDR2 is FQNEAQ. The receptor was isolated from a woman in her twenties or thirties in good health. The sequenced sample was blood. The chain links TRBV7-8 to TRBJ2-3; 7 nucleotides line up with TRBD1. The chain's CDR3 is CASSPDRALTDTQYF. Here the CDR3 DNA reads TGTGCCAGCAGCCCAGACAGGGCTCTCACAGATACGCAGTATTTT.